This T cell receptor beta chain was sequenced for a study of OX40 agonist ivuxolimab in advanced cancers. Study overall: Three patients got partial responses; one had hepatocellular carcinoma and two had cutaneous melanoma.

Clones were sequenced by immunoSEQ multiplex PCR, and TCRdb holds only the in-frame ones, with some missing. This sample has approximately 92,000 clones, with under 90% found just once. The sequencing here drew on CD4+ or CD8+ T cells sorted from blood, taken in a trial of the OX40 agonist ivuxolimab. The sequence was collected from an adult with an advanced solid tumor such as melanoma, head and neck, liver or kidney cancer.

CDR3 sequence reads: CASSPPGTGWGNIQYF. CDR3 DNA sequence: TGTGCCAGCAGTCCGCCCGGGACAGGGTGGGGAAACATTCAGTACTTC. The rearrangement links TRBV27 to TRBJ2-4; 9 nucleotides match TRBD1. CDR1 and CDR2 from the germline V gene are MNHEY and SMNVEV (reference sequence). The ends lost 5 bases at V and 6 bases at J; junction bases unmatched: 11. CDR3 length: 16 amino acids.